This T cell receptor (beta chain) was sequenced in a study of blood T cell repertoires in COVID-19. Study as a whole: Samples came from the United States, Italy and Spain, spanning acute and convalescent COVID-19.

Cohort placement rested on clinical history that participants reported themselves. It was within 2 weeks before study entry that exposed participants met a COVID-19 case. The CDR3 covers 12 residues. CDR1 SGHKS and CDR2 YYEKEE come from the germline V gene (reference sequence). V was pared by 2 bases and J by 5 bases, with 6 bases between. Per the original data handling: How many nucleated cells were present was estimated from reference gene primer amplification. Generated by immunoSEQ multiplex PCR, the TCRdb table keeps only in-frame clones and is missing some. V and J calls plus clone size are reproduced from that table; the DNA served to infer D and trimming. The top ten hold about 3.1% of the sample, which has some 240,000 clones, approximately 88% seen once.

The sequence derives from a woman between 40 and 50 years old who had been exposed to COVID-19. The sequenced material came from PBMCs or T cells enriched from blood (not recorded which). V and J are TRBV5-5 and TRBJ2-3; D is uncertain. This chain's CDR3 is CASSLQIDTQYF. The DNA for the CDR3 is TGTGCCAGCAGCTTACAGATAGATACGCAGTATTTT.